The sample holds a few counts of the clone carrying this T cell receptor (beta chain). Its matching antigen is unknown. These data come from a study of T cell responses to AZD1222 COVID-19 vaccine. The CDR3 loop spans 15 amino acids. V was shortened by 0 bases and J by 4 bases, with 12 bases between the two germline ends. Germline V gene sequence: CDR1 SGDLS, CDR2 YYNGEE. Study-level results: Repertoires were obtained solely post-peak T cell response.

Libraries were prepared by immunoSEQ multiplex PCR; TCRdb keeps only in-frame clonotypes and omits some of them. Of about 150,000 clones listed, 90% are singletons. This clonotype was sampled from an adult in good health. The starting material was peripheral blood, obtained on day 0 of AZD1222 vaccination. The chain has TRBV9 and TRBJ2-3; unclear D gene. CDR3 bases: TGTGCCAGCAGCGTAGAGGCGGCCCAGGCAGATACGCAGTATTTT. Translated, it gives CASSVEAAQADTQYF.